The 27 T cell receptor beta chains given below trace back to one sample, sequenced in a study of blood T cells in healthy people across ages. Sample-barcoded 5' priming and a J-beta primer mix drove a second PCR of roughly 6 to 12 cycles. TCRdb reprocessed the 5' RACE reads via MiXCR and lists one record per CDR3 protein. The sample contains approximately 1,100,000 distinct CDR3 sequences, 45% of which appear only once. Material: blood. The receptors were sampled from an older woman in good health.

The sample holds one count of this clonotype. J is TRBJ2-1 and V is TRBV21-1; the listed D gene, TRBD1, was not tested against the DNA. TRBV21-1 is a pseudogene locus. This CDR3 has 9 amino acids. The CDR3 sequence is CTGGDGQFF. DNA for the CDR3: TGCACAGGGGGCGATGGGCAGTTCTTC.

In regard to this clonotype: One end of the junction varies from germline; a read error may be responsible. The chain couples TRBV20-1 to TRBJ2-5, with D possibly being TRBD1 (5 bases). CDR1 is DFQATT, CDR2 SNEGSKA, per germline (reference sequence). The CDR3 covers 16 residues. The CDR3 nucleotides read TGCAGTGCTAGATACCGGGCTGCAGGGATGGGGTACGAGCAGCACTTC. This encodes CSARYRAAGMGYEQHF.

This clonotype was detected only a few times. The CDR3 nucleotides read TGTGCCATCGGTGCGGCGGTTTCCTACAATGAGCAGTTCTTC. Protein product: CAIGAAVSYNEQFF. The V call is TRBV10-3, the J call TRBJ2-1, with no clear D. The CDR3 consists of 14 residues. Trimming removed 8 bases at V and 1 base at J, with 12 bases between. Looked up from germline, CDR1 is ENHRY and CDR2 is SYGVKD.

This clonotype was seen once. CDR3 DNA sequence: TGTGCCAGCGCCCCCAATCCGGACTATGGCTACACCTTC. Its protein is CASAPNPDYGYTF. This chain joins TRBV27 and TRBJ1-2, with no clear D. The V end was cut by 8 bases, the J end by 3 bases, with 13 bases between. The CDR3 contains 13 residues. Per the germline V gene, CDR1 is MNHEY and CDR2 is SMNVEV (reference sequence).

This chain joins TRBV6-5 and TRBJ2-3; D not certain. V was cut by 0 bases and J by 4 bases, with 5 bases left in between. This CDR3 comprises 13 residues. In germline, CDR1 is MNHEY, CDR2 SVGAGI. The CDR3 region has the DNA TGTGCCAGCAGTTACTCGAACGCAGATACGCAGTATTTT. Amino acid sequence: CASSYSNADTQYF.

The chain links TRBV20-1 to TRBJ2-7, with D tentatively TRBD1 (6 bases). This CDR3 region has 13 residues. Germline V gene sequence: CDR1 DFQATT, CDR2 SNEGSKA (reference sequence). The V end was cut by 5 bases, the J end by 7 bases, with 18 bases between. DNA of the CDR3: TGCAGTGCTGAGACAGGACACTACAATGAGCAGTACTTC. Translation gives CSAETGHYNEQYF.

This chain connects TRBV10-2 to TRBJ2-1; 11 bases line up with TRBD2. This CDR3 is built from 14 residues. With 9 bases clipped from V and 2 bases from J, the junction kept 3 bases outside the gene matches. Germline lookup yields CDR1 WSHSY and CDR2 SAAADI. The CDR3, as DNA: TGCGCCAGTGGGACTAGCGGAACCTACAATGAGCAGTTCTTC. Encoded protein: CASGTSGTYNEQFF.

The chain combines TRBV20-1 with TRBJ2-7; D unclear. Looked up from germline, CDR1 is DFQATT and CDR2 is SNEGSKA (reference sequence). V was cut by 3 bases and J by 6 bases, with 12 bases left in between. The CDR3 spans 12 residues. The CDR3 DNA sequence: TGCAGTGCTAGCTCAGACAAGAGCGAGCAGTACTTC. Encoded protein: CSASSDKSEQYF.

This clonotype was observed a few times. The chain has TRBV12-3 or TRBV12-4 and TRBJ2-7; D remains ambiguous. The CDR3 contains 14 residues. V was pared by 8 bases and J by 2 bases, with 16 bases between. The CDR3 nucleotides are TGTGCCAGCTTAAGAAGCAGGTTTACCTACGAGCAGTACTTC. Its protein product is CASLRSRFTYEQYF.

This chain links TRBV25-1 with TRBJ2-1; 8 nucleotides line up with TRBD1. Per germline, CDR1 MGHDK and CDR2 SYGVNS. V was clipped by 8 bases and J by 7 bases; unmatched bases: 7. The CDR3 extends over 13 amino acids. Written as DNA, the CDR3 is TGTGCCAGCTTGGGACAGGCGAAAAATGAGCAGTTCTTC. Amino acids: CASLGQAKNEQFF.

J is TRBJ2-3 and V is TRBV24-1, with 13 bases that match TRBD2. The length of the CDR3 is 17 residues. After removal of 0 bases from V and 2 bases from J, the junction contained 1 base not matched to a gene. Germline CDR1 is KGHDR and CDR2 is SFDVKD. CDR3 loop: CATSDLGTSGTTDTQYF. The CDR3 nucleotides are TGTGCCACCAGTGATTTGGGGACTAGCGGGACCACAGATACGCAGTATTTT.

This chain uses TRBV13 with TRBJ1-4; tentatively, D is TRBD1 (5 bases). Germline lookup yields CDR1 PRHDT and CDR2 FYEKMQ (reference sequence). The V end was cut by 5 bases, the J end by 7 bases, with 14 bases between. This CDR3 region has 14 residues. The CDR3 region is CASSQQEIGEKLFF. The CDR3, as DNA: TGTGCCAGCAGCCAACAGGAAATTGGTGAAAAACTGTTTTTT.

This clonotype was observed a handful of times. This chain joins TRBV14 and TRBJ1-2; 9 nucleotides agree with TRBD1. Germline V CDR1 and CDR2: SGHDN, FVKESK. The CDR3 spans 15 residues. Trimming cost V 2 bases and J 7 bases; bases outside gene matches: 8. The DNA for the CDR3 is TGTGCCAGCAGCCAATCCCGGACAGGGGAGGTTGGCTACACCTTC. Translating gives CASSQSRTGEVGYTF.

The chain carries TRBV27 and TRBJ2-5, with D possibly matching TRBD1 (6 bases). CDR1 is MNHEY and CDR2 is SMNVEV in the germline V gene (reference sequence). Trimming removed 5 bases from V and 1 base from J, with 11 bases in between. The CDR3 contains 14 residues. In DNA, the CDR3 is TGTGCCAGCAGTGGCAGGGGTTCCCAAGAGACCCAGTACTTC. It translates to CASSGRGSQETQYF.

The chain uses TRBV6-5 and TRBJ1-2, with TRBD1 as a possible D gene (6 bases). V was pared by 7 bases and J by 4 bases, with 19 bases between. Germline values: CDR1 MNHEY, CDR2 SVGAGI. This CDR3 is built from 15 residues. The CDR3 loop reads CASTSLTGTPYGYTF. CDR3 nucleotides: TGTGCCAGCACCTCCCTTACAGGGACCCCCTATGGCTACACCTTC.

The V gene is TRBV20-1, the J gene TRBJ2-7, with 7 positions matching TRBD1. CDR3 length: 15 amino acids. Per germline, CDR1 DFQATT and CDR2 SNEGSKA (reference sequence). V dropped 0 bases and J dropped 2; count of bases not matched to a gene: 7. The CDR3 coding sequence is TGCAGTGCTAGAGAGACAGGGATTTTCGCCTACGAGCAGTACTTC. Residues: CSARETGIFAYEQYF.

This clonotype has just a few counts. This sequence joins TRBV6-1 and TRBJ2-7; D remains unclear. This CDR3 is built from 15 residues. Looked up from germline, CDR1 is MNHNS and CDR2 is SASEGT. The V and J ends lost 6 bases and 2 bases respectively, with 17 bases between them. CDR3 in amino acids: CASRVTWDGPYEQYF. The CDR3 DNA reads as TGTGCCAGCAGGGTCACGTGGGATGGACCCTACGAGCAGTACTTC.

The chain is built from TRBV20-1 and TRBJ2-4, with 11 bases identical to TRBD1. The last part of the DNA fits TRBJ2-7 better; the J call may be wrong. The CDR3 extends over 15 amino acids. The germline gives CDR1 DFQATT, CDR2 SNEGSKA (reference sequence). The CDR3 spells CSAGGGQGASYEQYF. CDR3 nucleotide sequence: TGCAGTGCTGGGGGAGGACAGGGGGCGTCCTACGAGCAGTACTTC.

Only a few counts were recorded for this clonotype. The rearrangement links TRBV11-1 to TRBJ2-6; 10 bases agree with TRBD1. This CDR3 contains 17 residues. Trimming took 1 base from V and 4 from J; bases not matched to a gene: 4. Germline V gene sequence: CDR1 SGHAT, CDR2 FQDESV (reference sequence). CDR3: CASSLGQGARGANVLTF. For the CDR3, the DNA is TGTGCCAGCAGCTTAGGACAGGGGGCGCGAGGGGCCAACGTCCTGACTTTC.

The chain carries TRBV24-1 and TRBJ1-5, with D perhaps TRBD1 (5 bases). V was trimmed by 5 bases and J by 2 bases, leaving 12 bases between them. Germline-derived CDR1 and CDR2 are KGHDR and SFDVKD. The CDR3 loop spans 15 amino acids. In DNA, the CDR3 is TGTGCCACCAGTGGGAGGGGAATAGGCAATCAGCCCCAGCATTTT. Its translation is CATSGRGIGNQPQHF.

V and J are TRBV20-1 and TRBJ2-5, with 9 positions matching TRBD2. Germline CDR1 DFQATT, CDR2 SNEGSKA (reference sequence). Trimming cost V 3 bases and J 4 bases; bases outside gene matches: 9. The CDR3 length is 15 residues. The CDR3 nucleotides are TGCAGTGCTAGTGCGGGGGGGATGTGGCGAGAGACCCAGTACTTC. Translation: CSASAGGMWRETQYF.

The chain links TRBV25-1 to TRBJ1-4; the D gene is possibly TRBD1 (5 bases). Trimming left V 4 bases short and J 2 bases short, with 11 bases between. Germline CDR1 MGHDK, CDR2 SYGVNS. This CDR3 contains 15 residues. CDR3 DNA: TGTGCCAGCAGTGCTTTTGGGGGGACTAATGAAAAACTGTTTTTT. Translating it yields CASSAFGGTNEKLFF.

The table lists this clonotype with many counts. J is TRBJ2-1 and V is TRBV10-3, with 7 bases aligning to TRBD1. This CDR3 region has 16 residues. V dropped 6 bases and J dropped 5; count of bases not matched to a gene: 13. CDR1 and CDR2 (germline): ENHRY, SYGVKD. The CDR3 DNA follows: TGTGCCATCAGCGACCCCCGGGACAGCCCACACAATGAGCAGTTCTTC. The encoded protein is CAISDPRDSPHNEQFF.

This clonotype was detected only a few times. This sequence joins TRBV25-1 and TRBJ2-7; D unclear. There are 11 residues in the CDR3. Germline CDR1 MGHDK, CDR2 SYGVNS. Trimming took off 4 bases at V and 7 bases at J, with 8 bases between the two ends. CDR3 bases: TGTGCCAGCAGTGCCTTGACAGAGCAGTACTTC. It is translated as CASSALTEQYF.

The V call is TRBV5-5, the J call TRBJ2-7, with D unresolved. Trimming removed 4 bases from V and 5 bases from J, with 19 bases in between. Germline lookup yields CDR1 SGHKS and CDR2 YYEKEE (reference sequence). The CDR3 has 15 residues. CDR3 region: CASSRPPGPQDEQYF. CDR3 bases: TGTGCCAGCAGCCGCCCACCGGGCCCTCAGGACGAGCAGTACTTC.

This chain joins TRBV6-1 and TRBJ1-4; 7 positions match TRBD1. V lost 6 bases to trimming and J lost 7 bases; unmatched junction nucleotides: 11. The CDR3 is made up of 15 amino acids. In germline, CDR1 is MNHNS, CDR2 SASEGT. CDR3 in amino acids: CASRPEEGASEKLFF. The CDR3 region has the DNA TGTGCCAGCAGACCAGAGGAGGGGGCGAGTGAAAAACTGTTTTTT.

This clonotype was recorded a few times. The V gene is TRBV4-1, the J gene TRBJ1-2, with D tentatively TRBD1 (5 bases). The ends were cut back, 4 bases at V and 1 base at J, with 10 bases in the middle. The CDR3 has 14 amino acids. Germline CDR1 MGHRA, CDR2 YSYEKL. In nucleotides, the CDR3 is TGCGCCAGCAGCCCCCTCGGGGGTAACTATGGCTACACCTTC. Translation gives CASSPLGGNYGYTF.